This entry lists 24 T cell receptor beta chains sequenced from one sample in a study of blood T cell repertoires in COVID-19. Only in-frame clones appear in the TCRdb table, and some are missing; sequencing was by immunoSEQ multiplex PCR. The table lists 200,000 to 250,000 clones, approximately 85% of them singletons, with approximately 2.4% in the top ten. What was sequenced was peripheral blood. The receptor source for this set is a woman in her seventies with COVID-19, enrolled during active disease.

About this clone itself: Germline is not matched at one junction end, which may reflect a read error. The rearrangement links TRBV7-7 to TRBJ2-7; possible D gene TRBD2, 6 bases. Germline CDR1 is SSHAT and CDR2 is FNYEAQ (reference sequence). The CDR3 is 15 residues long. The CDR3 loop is CASSLGDSTVAEQYF. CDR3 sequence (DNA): TGTGCTAGCAGCTTAGGGGACTCCACGGTTGCCGAGCAGTACTTC.

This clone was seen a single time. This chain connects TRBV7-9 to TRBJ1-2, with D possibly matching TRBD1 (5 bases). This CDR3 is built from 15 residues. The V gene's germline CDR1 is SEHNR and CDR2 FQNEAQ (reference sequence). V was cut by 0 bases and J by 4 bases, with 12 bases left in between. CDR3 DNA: TGTGCCAGCAGCTTAGCTATGCAGGGCACCTATGGCTACACCTTC. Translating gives CASSLAMQGTYGYTF.

The CDR3 coding sequence is TGTGCCAGCAGTTCCGGACAGGGTAGAACTGAAGCTTTCTTT. The encoded protein is CASSSGQGRTEAFF. The chain couples TRBV6-6 to TRBJ1-1, with 8 bases that match TRBD1. The CDR3 spans 14 residues. The ends lost 4 bases at V and 5 bases at J; junction bases unmatched: 6. The germline V gene has CDR1 MNHNY and CDR2 SVGAGI (reference sequence).

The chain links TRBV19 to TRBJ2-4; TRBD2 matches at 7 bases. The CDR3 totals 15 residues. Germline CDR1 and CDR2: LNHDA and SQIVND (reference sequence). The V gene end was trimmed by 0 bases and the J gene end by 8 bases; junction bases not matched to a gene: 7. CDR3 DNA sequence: TGTGCCAGTAGTATAGAGGGGAGGGCATGGGACATTCAGTACTTC. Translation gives CASSIEGRAWDIQYF.

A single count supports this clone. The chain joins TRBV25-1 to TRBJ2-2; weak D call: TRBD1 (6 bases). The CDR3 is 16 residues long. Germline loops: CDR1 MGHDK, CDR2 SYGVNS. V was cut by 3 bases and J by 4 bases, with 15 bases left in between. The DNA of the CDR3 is TGTGCCAGCAGTGACCCAGGGGTAGGCTCCACCGGGGAGCTGTTTTTT. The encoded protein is CASSDPGVGSTGELFF.

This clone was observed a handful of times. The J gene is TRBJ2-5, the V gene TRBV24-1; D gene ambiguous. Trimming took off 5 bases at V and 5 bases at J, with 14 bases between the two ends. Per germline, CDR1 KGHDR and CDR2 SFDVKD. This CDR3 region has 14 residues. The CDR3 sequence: CATSVGQSLETQYF. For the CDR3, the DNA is TGTGCCACCAGTGTGGGCCAGTCACTGGAGACCCAGTACTTC.

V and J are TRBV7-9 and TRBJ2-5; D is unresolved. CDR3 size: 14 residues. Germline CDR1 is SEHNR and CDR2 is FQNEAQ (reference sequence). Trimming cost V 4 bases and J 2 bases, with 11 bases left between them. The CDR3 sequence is CASSSPSWQETQYF. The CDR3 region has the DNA TGTGCCAGCAGCTCCCCGAGTTGGCAAGAGACCCAGTACTTC.

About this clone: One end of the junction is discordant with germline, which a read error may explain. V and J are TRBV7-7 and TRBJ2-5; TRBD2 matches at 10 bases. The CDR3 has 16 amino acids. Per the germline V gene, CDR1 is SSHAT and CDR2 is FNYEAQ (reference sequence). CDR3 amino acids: CASSPLAGVYQETQYF. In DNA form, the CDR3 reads TGTGCTAGCAGCCCTCTAGCGGGGGTGTACCAAGAGACCCAGTACTTC. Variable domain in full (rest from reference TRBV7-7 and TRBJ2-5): GAGVSQSPRYKVTKRGQDVTLRCDPISSHATLYWYQQALGQGPEFLTYFNYEAQPDKSGLPSDRFSAERPEGSISTLTIQRTEQRDSAMYRCASSPLAGVYQETQYFGPGTRLLVL.

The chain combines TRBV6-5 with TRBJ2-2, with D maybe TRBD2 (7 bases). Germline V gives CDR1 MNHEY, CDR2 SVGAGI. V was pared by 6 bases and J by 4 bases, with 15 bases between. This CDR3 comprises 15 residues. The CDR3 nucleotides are TGTGCCAGCAGCCTGGGGGGGGCGGGCACCGGGGAGCTGTTTTTT. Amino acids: CASSLGGAGTGELFF.

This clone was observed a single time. The CDR3, as DNA: TGTGCCAGCAGCCAAGATCTAGTCCCACGTGATGGCTACACCTTC. The encoded protein is CASSQDLVPRDGYTF. This chain joins TRBV3-1 (or the pseudogene TRBV3-2) and TRBJ1-2; D remains unclear. Germline CDR1 is LGHDT and CDR2 is YNNKEL (reference sequence). V was trimmed by 0 bases and J by 6 bases, leaving 14 bases between them. The CDR3 has 15 amino acids.

The CDR3 loop reads CASSLRGQAKISYEQYF. Written as DNA, the CDR3 is TGTGCCAGCAGCTTAAGGGGACAGGCCAAAATTTCCTACGAGCAGTACTTC. This chain links TRBV7-2 with TRBJ2-7; 8 bases agree with TRBD1. Germline values: CDR1 SGHTA, CDR2 FQGNSA. With V trimmed by 2 bases and J by 1 base, 10 bases remained unmatched. This CDR3 comprises 17 residues.

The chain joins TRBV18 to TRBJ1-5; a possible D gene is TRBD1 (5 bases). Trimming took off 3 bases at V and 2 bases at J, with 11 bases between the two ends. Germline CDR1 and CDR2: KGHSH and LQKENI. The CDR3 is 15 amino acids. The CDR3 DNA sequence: TGTGCCAGCTCACCGGGACTTGAGGGCAATCAGCCCCAGCATTTT. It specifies CASSPGLEGNQPQHF. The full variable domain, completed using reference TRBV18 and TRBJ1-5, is NAGVMQNPRHLVRRRGQEARLRCSPMKGHSHVYWYRQLPEEGLKFMVYLQKENIIDESGMPKERFSAEFPKEGPSILRIQQVVRGDSAAYFCASSPGLEGNQPQHFGDGTRLSIL.

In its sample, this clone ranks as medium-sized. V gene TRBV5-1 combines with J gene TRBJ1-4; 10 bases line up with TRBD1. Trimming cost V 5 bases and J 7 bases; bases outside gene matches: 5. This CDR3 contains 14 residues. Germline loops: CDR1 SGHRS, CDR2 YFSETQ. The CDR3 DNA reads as TGCGCCAGCAGACGGGACAGGGGTAGTGAAAAACTGTTTTTT. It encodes CASRRDRGSEKLFF.

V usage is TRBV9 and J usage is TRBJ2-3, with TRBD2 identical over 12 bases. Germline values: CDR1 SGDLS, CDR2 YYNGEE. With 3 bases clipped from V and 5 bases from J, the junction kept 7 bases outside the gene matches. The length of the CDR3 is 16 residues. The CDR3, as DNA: TGTGCCAGCAGCGCGCGACTAGCGGGGGTCGTAGATACGCAGTATTTT. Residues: CASSARLAGVVDTQYF.

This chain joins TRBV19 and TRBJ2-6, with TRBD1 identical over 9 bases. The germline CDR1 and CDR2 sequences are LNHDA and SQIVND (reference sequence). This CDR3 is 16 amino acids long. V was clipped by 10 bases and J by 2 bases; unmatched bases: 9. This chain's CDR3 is CATTGGDLAGANVLTF. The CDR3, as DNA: TGTGCCACCACAGGGGGCGATTTAGCTGGGGCCAACGTCCTGACTTTC.

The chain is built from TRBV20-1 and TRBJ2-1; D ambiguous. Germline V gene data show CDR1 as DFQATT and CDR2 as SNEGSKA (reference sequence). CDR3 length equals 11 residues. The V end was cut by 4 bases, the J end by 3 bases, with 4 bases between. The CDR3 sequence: CSATNYNEQFF. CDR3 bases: TGCAGTGCTACAAACTACAATGAGCAGTTCTTC.

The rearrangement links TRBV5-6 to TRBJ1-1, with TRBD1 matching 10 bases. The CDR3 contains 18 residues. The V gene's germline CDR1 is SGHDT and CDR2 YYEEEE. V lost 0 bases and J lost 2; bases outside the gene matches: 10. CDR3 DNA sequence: TGTGCCAGCAGCTTGGTCGGGTCGTGGACAGGGGGTAACACTGAAGCTTTCTTT. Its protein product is CASSLVGSWTGGNTEAFF.

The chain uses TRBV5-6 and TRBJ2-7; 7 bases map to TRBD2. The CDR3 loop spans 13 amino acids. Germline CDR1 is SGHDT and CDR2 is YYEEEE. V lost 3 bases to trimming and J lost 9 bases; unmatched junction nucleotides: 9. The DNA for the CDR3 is TGTGCCAGCAGCTCGCCCGGGAGGCCTTCGCAGTACTTC. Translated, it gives CASSSPGRPSQYF.

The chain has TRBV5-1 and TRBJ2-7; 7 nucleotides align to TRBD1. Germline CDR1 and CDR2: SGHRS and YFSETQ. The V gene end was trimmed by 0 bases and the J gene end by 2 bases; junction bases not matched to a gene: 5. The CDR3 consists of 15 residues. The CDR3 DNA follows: TGCGCCAGCAGCTTGGACGGGACAGTAGCCTACGAGCAGTACTTC. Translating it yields CASSLDGTVAYEQYF.

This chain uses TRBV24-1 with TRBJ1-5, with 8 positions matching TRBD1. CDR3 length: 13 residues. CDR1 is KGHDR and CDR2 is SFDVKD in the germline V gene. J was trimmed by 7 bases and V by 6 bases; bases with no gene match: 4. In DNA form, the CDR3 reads TGTGCCACCAGTAGACAGGGGAACCAGCCCCAGCATTTT. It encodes CATSRQGNQPQHF.

The CDR3 DNA sequence: TGCGCCAGCAGCCAAGTCGATGGGGGGGCCATTTACAATGAGCAGTTCTTC. Its protein product is CASSQVDGGAIYNEQFF. The chain links TRBV4-1 to TRBJ2-1; maybe TRBD2 (7 bases). Germline CDR1 and CDR2: MGHRA and YSYEKL. This CDR3 is 17 amino acids long. V was trimmed by 1 base and J by 4 bases, leaving 17 bases between them.

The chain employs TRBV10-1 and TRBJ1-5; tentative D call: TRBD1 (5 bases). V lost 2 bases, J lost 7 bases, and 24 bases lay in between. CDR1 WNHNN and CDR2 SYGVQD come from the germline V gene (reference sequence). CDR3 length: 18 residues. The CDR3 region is CASSEPPLGREAEQPQHF. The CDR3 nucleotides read TGCGCCAGCAGTGAGCCACCCTTGGGCAGGGAAGCTGAACAGCCCCAGCATTTT.

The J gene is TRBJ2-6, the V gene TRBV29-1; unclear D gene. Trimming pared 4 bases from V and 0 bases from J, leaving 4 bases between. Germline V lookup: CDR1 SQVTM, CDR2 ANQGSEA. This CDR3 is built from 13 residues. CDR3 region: CSVAYSGANVLTF. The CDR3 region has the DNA TGCAGCGTTGCCTACTCTGGGGCCAACGTCCTGACTTTC.

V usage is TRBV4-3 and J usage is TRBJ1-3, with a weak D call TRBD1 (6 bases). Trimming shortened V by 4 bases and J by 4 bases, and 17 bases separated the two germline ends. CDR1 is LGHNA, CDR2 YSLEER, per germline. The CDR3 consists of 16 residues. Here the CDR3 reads CASSPPGTRTGNTIYF. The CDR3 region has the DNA TGCGCCAGCAGCCCCCCTGGGACACGAACGGGAAACACCATATATTTT.